This is a list of T cell receptor beta chains from one sample in a study of T-cell reconstitution after alpha-beta-depleted transplantation in children. TCRdb re-called the PCR reads through MiXCR, storing one row per CDR3 protein. The sample holds about 900,000 distinct CDR3 sequences, roughly 31% seen once. The starting material was PBMCs, mostly from graft donor cells, obtained 360 days after TCRalphabeta/CD19-depleted stem cell transplant. These TCRs come from a boy less than two years old who had a stem cell transplant for SCID, so the T cells may come from the graft donor. Both conserved end residues are part of each CDR3. The D gene is left open where the match is weak. For some rows the clone size is stated as once, few or many, or as a class when expanded; others skip it.

j_call v_call cdr3_length d_call clone_size cdr3_aa cdr3_nt
TRBJ2-1 TRBV18 13 TRBD1 - CASSRDRGDEQFF TGTGCCAGCTCACGGGACAGGGGGGATGAGCAGTTCTTC
TRBJ2-3 TRBV15 18 TRBD2 - CATSRVPGRAGGTDTQYF TGTGCCACCAGCAGAGTCCCTGGTAGGGCGGGGGGCACAGATACGCAGTATTTT
TRBJ2-4 TRBV7-8 13 TRBD1 few CASTRGTGHIQYF TGTGCCAGCACCAGAGGGACAGGGCACATTCAGTACTTC
TRBJ2-5 TRBV3-1 15 - - CASSQARGAQETQYF TGTGCCAGCAGCCAAGCCCGGGGGGCTCAAGAGACCCAGTACTTC
TRBJ2-3 TRBV4-1 16 - - CASSQDMGWGTDTQYF TGCGCCAGCAGCCAAGACATGGGCTGGGGGACAGATACGCAGTATTTT
TRBJ2-3 TRBV24-1 15 - - CATSDHRDTTDTQYF TGTGCCACCAGTGATCACCGGGACACCACAGATACGCAGTATTTT
TRBJ1-2 TRBV20-1 12 TRBD1 - CSADPGTGSHTF TGCAGTGCGGATCCGGGGACAGGGTCACATACCTTC
TRBJ2-7 TRBV20-1 13 - few CSAREDGGYEQYF TGCAGTGCTAGAGAGGATGGCGGCTACGAGCAGTACTTC
TRBJ2-1 TRBV11-2 12 - few CASSFGSNEQFF TGTGCCAGCAGCTTTGGGAGCAATGAGCAGTTCTTC
TRBJ2-7 TRBV20-1 13 - - CSASPRTFWEQYF TGCAGTGCTAGCCCCCGGACCTTTTGGGAGCAGTACTTC
TRBJ2-7 TRBV12-3/TRBV12-4 14 - - CASSLRGPGREQYF TGTGCCAGCAGTCTCCGGGGCCCAGGACGCGAGCAGTACTTC
TRBJ2-6 TRBV7-9 13 - few CATWTVGANVLTF TGTGCCACCTGGACCGTTGGGGCCAACGTCCTGACTTTC
TRBJ2-7 TRBV12-3/TRBV12-4 17 TRBD2 once CASSSGGLAGGTYEQYF TGTGCCAGCAGTTCCGGTGGACTAGCGGGGGGTACCTACGAGCAGTACTTC
TRBJ2-2 TRBV7-7 12 - - CASGSRGGELFF TGTGCCAGCGGGTCGAGGGGCGGGGAGCTGTTTTTT
TRBJ2-3 TRBV6-1 16 - once CASRTRRTTSTDTQYF TGTGCCAGCAGAACAAGACGTACAACTAGCACAGATACGCAGTATTTT
TRBJ2-7 TRBV5-1 14 - - CASSPSRGTYEQYF TGCGCCAGCAGCCCGTCCAGGGGAACTTACGAGCAGTACTTC
TRBJ2-3 TRBV4-2 13 TRBD2 few CASSHQLANTQYF TGTGCCAGCAGCCATCAACTAGCGAATACGCAGTATTTT
TRBJ2-7 TRBV20-1 13 TRBD1 few CSASRDRGWEQYF TGCAGTGCTAGTCGCGACAGGGGTTGGGAGCAGTACTTC
TRBJ1-2 TRBV15 14 TRBD1 few CATSNTGDWGGYTF TGTGCCACCAGCAACACAGGGGACTGGGGTGGCTACACCTTC
TRBJ1-1 TRBV9 13 - - CASSVDPGKKAFF TGTGCCAGCAGCGTAGACCCCGGGAAGAAAGCTTTCTTT
TRBJ1-1 TRBV12-3/TRBV12-4 14 - - CASSVGGENTEAFF TGTGCCAGCAGTGTAGGGGGAGAGAACACTGAAGCTTTCTTT
TRBJ1-5 TRBV6-5 17 - - CASSYYPGSDSNQPQHF TGTGCCAGCAGTTACTATCCCGGGTCGGATAGCAATCAGCCCCAGCATTTT
TRBJ2-1 TRBV15 15 - few CATSRGARIDNEQFF TGTGCCACCAGCAGGGGGGCTCGGATCGACAATGAGCAGTTCTTC
TRBJ1-1 TRBV25-1 16 - few CASSESRGMVNTEAFF TGTGCCAGCAGTGAATCGAGAGGGATGGTGAACACTGAAGCTTTCTTT
TRBJ1-2 TRBV5-5 14 - - CASSLGVGQLGYTF TGTGCCAGCAGCTTGGGGGTCGGCCAGCTTGGCTACACCTTC
TRBJ2-1 TRBV5-5 15 - - CASTPGEWGHCEQFF TGTGCCAGCACGCCAGGGGAGTGGGGGCATTGTGAGCAGTTCTTC
TRBJ2-3 TRBV3-1 17 - few CASSQDTQGRGGDTQYF TGTGCCAGCAGCCAAGACACACAGGGAAGGGGCGGAGATACGCAGTATTTT
TRBJ2-7 TRBV10-3 16 - - CAISDAGDRLNYEQYF TGTGCCATCAGTGATGCGGGGGACAGGTTAAACTACGAGCAGTACTTC
TRBJ1-1 TRBV4-2 14 - few CASSQVRIDPLAFF TGTGCCAGCAGCCAAGTTCGGATCGACCCTCTGGCTTTCTTT
TRBJ2-3 TRBV20-1 13 - - CSAGGRGTDTQYF TGCAGTGCTGGGGGACGCGGCACAGATACGCAGTATTTT
TRBJ2-2 TRBV5-1 16 - few CASSNKGYSNTGELFF TGCGCCAGCAGCAACAAGGGTTACTCGAACACCGGGGAGCTGTTTTTT
TRBJ2-1 TRBV6-2/TRBV6-3 12 - - CASSYNVDEQFF TGTGCCAGCAGTTACAACGTCGATGAGCAGTTCTTC
TRBJ2-1 TRBV6-2/TRBV6-3 12 - few CASTRGPGEQFF TGTGCCAGCACCCGTGGGCCAGGGGAGCAGTTCTTC
TRBJ2-2 TRBV11-2 16 - few CASSPLGRGLAGELFF TGTGCCAGCAGCCCCCTCGGCAGGGGATTAGCCGGGGAGCTGTTTTTT
TRBJ2-1 TRBV5-1 13 - few CASARGAALEQFF TGCGCCAGCGCCCGGGGGGCGGCACTTGAGCAGTTCTTC
TRBJ2-3 TRBV6-2/TRBV6-3 20 - - CASSPQGAQIPSMGRVAQYF TGTGCCAGCAGCCCCCAAGGGGCACAGATACCATCCATGGGGCGGGTGGCGCAGTATTTT
TRBJ1-2 TRBV5-1 14 TRBD1 few CASQGGQAPYGYTF TGCGCCAGCCAAGGGGGACAGGCCCCCTATGGCTACACCTTC
TRBJ2-7 TRBV6-1 13 - - CASSGSAAGEQYF TGTGCCAGCAGTGGGAGCGCCGCCGGCGAGCAGTACTTC
TRBJ1-1 TRBV27 17 TRBD1 - CASSLTGDRGRRTEAFF TGTGCCAGCAGTTTAACAGGGGACAGGGGGCGACGGACTGAAGCTTTCTTT
TRBJ2-7 TRBV20-1 16 TRBD1 - CSARGHLDRVGYEQYF TGCAGTGCTAGAGGTCACCTGGACAGGGTGGGATACGAGCAGTACTTC
TRBJ2-5 TRBV5-1 15 - few CASSYGTNEGETQYF TGCGCCAGCAGCTACGGGACCAACGAGGGGGAGACCCAGTACTTC
TRBJ1-2 TRBV4-1 15 TRBD1 few CASSQDVNRGYGYTF TGCGCCAGCAGCCAAGATGTGAACAGGGGTTATGGCTACACCTTC
TRBJ2-1 TRBV13 15 - - CASSLWVPTTDEQFF TGTGCCAGCAGCTTGTGGGTCCCAACCACGGATGAGCAGTTCTTC
TRBJ2-1 TRBV28 16 - few CASRQTTPSSYNEQFF TGTGCCAGCAGACAAACGACCCCTTCCTCCTACAATGAGCAGTTCTTC
TRBJ2-2 TRBV15 15 TRBD1 few CATSRDDRDTGELFF TGTGCCACCAGCAGAGATGACAGGGACACCGGGGAGCTGTTTTTT
TRBJ2-1 TRBV29-1 13 - - CSVERGFYNEQFF TGCAGCGTTGAGCGGGGCTTCTACAATGAGCAGTTCTTC
TRBJ2-1 TRBV10-3 13 - few CAISSTESDEQFF TGTGCCATCAGTTCGACTGAGAGCGATGAGCAGTTCTTC
TRBJ1-6 TRBV9 15 - few CASSLTGADNSPLHF TGTGCCAGCAGTCTCACCGGGGCTGATAATTCACCCCTCCACTTT
TRBJ2-2 TRBV27 15 TRBD1 many CASSRQGANTGELFF TGTGCCAGCAGTCGACAGGGGGCGAACACCGGGGAGCTGTTTTTT
TRBJ1-4 TRBV15 13 - - CATRVMANEKLFF TGTGCCACCCGAGTGATGGCTAATGAAAAACTGTTTTTT
TRBJ1-2 TRBV20-1 15 - few CSARDPGTPRSGYTF TGCAGTGCTAGAGATCCGGGGACCCCTAGGTCTGGCTACACCTTC
TRBJ2-4 TRBV6-5 17 - - CASSYRGGGLSKNIQYF TGTGCCAGCAGTTACAGAGGAGGGGGTCTCTCCAAAAACATTCAGTACTTC